Described below is a single T cell receptor beta chain sequence and its context. Its antigen is currently not known. Per-base quality was not reported, and no clone a single base away is much larger than it. The CDR3 regions of human TCRbeta chains were analyzed by immunosequencing. As for the original processing: TCRs in the repertoires were compared against a reference library of SARS-CoV-2-specific TCRs that had been generated with the MIRA antigen-specificity platform. Breadth was defined as the fraction of unique TCRs that were SARS-CoV-2-associated, and depth was defined as the fraction of total T cells that were SARS-CoV-2-associated. Using the MIRA data, each spike-specific TCR was mapped to the spike region that the TCR reacts to and placed in a CD4 or CD8 class. Log10-transformed breadth and depth values were compared by one-way ANOVA with Sidak's multiple comparisons tests. TCRdb provides this immuneACCESS table in a form limited to in-frame rearrangements. Some clones are lacking; in checked studies, under half of them reflect an unresolved V gene, and why the rest are absent is not known. V, J and clone size reflect that table, while D and trimming were determined from the DNA. This sample lists roughly 150,000 clones; approximately 89% were detected once. The biggest ten clones account for around 4.4% of the sample.

The sample belongs to a study of T cell responses to AZD1222 COVID-19 vaccine (dated by TCRdb to the early 2020s). Study-wide context: AZD1222 recipients whose second dose came at about 4 weeks and those whose second dose came at about 12 weeks were combined into one group, since spike-specific TCR depth and breadth did not differ between the two schedules. Trial participants were enrolled into age subgroups of 18-55, 56-69 and 70-plus years, which contained 148, 28 and 57 TCR-sequenced participants, respectively. TCR sequencing was performed for roughly 250 trial participants, of whom about 210 were given two doses of AZD1222 and approximately 26 were given two doses of MenACWY control vaccine.

The CDR3, from cysteine to phenylalanine, totals 16 residues. Only the CDR3 DNA stays, 48 bases, in frame from base 1. The germline V gene (reference sequence) gives CDR1 as LNHDA and CDR2 as SQIVND. The trim is 5 bases for V and 2 bases for J, with a gap of 16 bases between the germline ends. Broader findings and caveats from the paper: A significant rise in spike-specific TCR breadth and depth was observed after two AZD1222 doses relative to day 0 and relative to MenACWY recipients. Conclusions about previously exposed vaccinees are limited, since just five or six AZD1222 recipients were seropositive for SARS-CoV-2 at baseline. Vaccine-associated CD4 TCRs spanned the whole spike protein, with dominant responses in regions 160-218 and 743-854. No day 14 peak-response samples were available, so repertoires were characterized only after the peak T cell response. In the small 56-69-year group, the increase in depth fell short of significance, most likely because of low power. Most participants were white British and females outnumbered males, and the authors suggested that clonal diversity may have been underestimated. Epitopes outside the regions mutated in the B.1.351 and B.1.1.7 variants were reportedly recognized by nearly half of the unique spike-specific TCRs.

The time point label for this specimen denotes: baseline before first vaccination. The vaccinee samples were drawn from two UK trials, COV001 and COV002, one of which was a single-blind randomized controlled phase 2/3 trial testing AZD1222 (ChAdOx1 nCoV-19) in healthy adults. For TCRbeta chain sequencing, PBMC samples were collected from trial participants at day 0 and at day 28 after the second dose. The chain employs TRBV19 and TRBJ1-3, with the D gene uncertain. This material consisted of peripheral blood, taken on day 0 of AZD1222 vaccination. The source of this sequence is an adult in good health. The CDR3 region reads CASSPGMLVAGNTIYF. The sequence in DNA is TGTGCCAGTAGTCCGGGTATGTTGGTCGCTGGAAACACCATATATTTT.